These 21 T cell receptor beta chains share one sample of origin, sequenced in a study of cytomegalovirus exposure and HLA in healthy donors. PCR employed 60 Vbeta and 13 Jbeta primers. Clones were sequenced by immunoSEQ multiplex PCR, and TCRdb holds only the in-frame ones, with some missing. The table has 110,000 to 150,000 clones, around three quarters seen once. Sequenced: PBMCs. The receptors here all came from a man aged 35 to 55 in good health and CMV-seropositive.

The V and J genes are TRBV7-9 and TRBJ2-1; 9 positions match TRBD1. V gave up 4 bases and J gave up 5 bases; unmatched junction bases: 9. The germline gives CDR1 SEHNR, CDR2 FQNEAQ (reference sequence). This CDR3 has 16 residues. The CDR3 reads CASSSRGQGIDNEQFF. CDR3 in DNA: TGTGCCAGCAGCTCCCGGGGACAGGGAATTGACAATGAGCAGTTCTTC.

The table lists this clone with a count of one. The chain combines TRBV7-6 with TRBJ2-2, with D perhaps matching TRBD1 (5 bases). The CDR3 spans 13 residues. Germline CDR1 reads SGHVS; CDR2 reads FNYEAQ. The germline V and J ends were trimmed by 5 bases and 6 bases, with 10 bases remaining between them. The CDR3 reads CASSPRVPGELFF. CDR3 coding DNA: TGTGCCAGCAGCCCCAGGGTCCCCGGGGAGCTGTTTTTT.

Notes on this clone: At one end, the junction sequence differs from germline, possibly due to a read error. V usage is TRBV5-6 and J usage is TRBJ2-1, with 9 positions matching TRBD2. Germline values: CDR1 SGHDT, CDR2 YYEEEE. There are 12 residues in the CDR3. CDR3 residues: CASSLASGAPLF. CDR3 DNA: TGTGCCAGCAGCTTGGCTAGCGGGGCCCCCCTCTTC.

This chain links TRBV5-6 with TRBJ2-1, with 12 bases identical to TRBD2. Germline CDR1 is SGHDT and CDR2 is YYEEEE. Trimming cost V 2 bases and J 10 bases; bases outside gene matches: 10. The CDR3 totals 16 residues. The CDR3 is CASSLGLAGGAWEQFF. In DNA, the CDR3 is TGTGCCAGCAGCTTAGGTCTAGCGGGGGGGGCATGGGAGCAGTTCTTC.

The V gene is TRBV4-1, the J gene TRBJ2-5; TRBD1 matches 7 bases. This CDR3 has 14 residues. The junction had 7 bases not matched to a gene; V was cut back by 4 bases and J by 5 bases. CDR1 is MGHRA and CDR2 is YSYEKL in the germline V gene. CDR3 residues: CASSRTGLLETQYF. The CDR3 DNA follows: TGCGCCAGCAGCCGGACAGGCCTTCTGGAGACCCAGTACTTC.

The chain employs TRBV11-2 and TRBJ2-7; possible D gene TRBD1, 6 bases. The germline gives CDR1 SGHAT, CDR2 FQNNGV. The CDR3 loop spans 13 amino acids. Trimming pared 5 bases from V and 3 bases from J, leaving 11 bases between. The CDR3 DNA is TGTGCCAGCAGCCAGGACAGAATCTACGAGCAGTACTTC. This encodes CASSQDRIYEQYF.

This chain links TRBV5-6 with TRBJ2-1; 9 nucleotides agree with TRBD1. V lost 2 bases to trimming and J lost 9 bases; unmatched junction nucleotides: 15. Germline CDR1 is SGHDT and CDR2 is YYEEEE. The CDR3 runs 17 residues. The CDR3 reads CASSFKQGASDVGEQFF. CDR3 nucleotides: TGTGCCAGCAGCTTCAAACAGGGGGCGAGCGATGTAGGTGAGCAGTTCTTC.

The genes are TRBV7-9 and TRBJ1-2; D gene unclear. The germline V and J ends were trimmed by 5 bases and 0 bases, with 16 bases remaining between them. The CDR3 contains 16 residues. Germline CDR1 and CDR2: SEHNR and FQNEAQ (reference sequence). As DNA, the CDR3 is TGTGCCAGCAGCCCCCCGGGGAGGGTTTCTAACTATGGCTACACCTTC. This translates into CASSPPGRVSNYGYTF.

The genes are TRBV7-9 and TRBJ2-7, with 8 bases lining up with TRBD2. The CDR3 spans 14 residues. CDR1 is SEHNR, CDR2 FQNEAQ, per germline (reference sequence). Trimming took 3 bases from V and 6 from J; bases not matched to a gene: 7. The CDR3, as DNA: TGTGCCAGCAGCTTGAGCGGGAGTGCGGGCGAGCAGTACTTC. Amino acids: CASSLSGSAGEQYF.

The V gene is TRBV28, the J gene TRBJ2-7; 9 nucleotides line up with TRBD1. This CDR3 is 14 amino acids long. V was pared by 2 bases and J by 5 bases, with 4 bases of the junction left unmatched. Germline V gives CDR1 MDHEN, CDR2 SYDVKM. CDR3 loop: CASSLVQGAHEQYF. The CDR3 region has the DNA TGTGCCAGCAGTTTAGTACAGGGGGCCCACGAGCAGTACTTC. Combining the CDR3 with reference TRBV28 and TRBJ2-7 gives the whole variable domain DVKVTQSSRYLVKRTGEKVFLECVQDMDHENMFWYRQDPGLGLRLIYFSYDVKMKEKGDIPEGYSVSREKKERFSLILESASTNQTSMYLCASSLVQGAHEQYFGPGTRLTVT.

This clone is a singleton in its sample. The chain uses TRBV6-4 and TRBJ2-5, with D hard to call. The length of the CDR3 is 15 residues. In germline, CDR1 is MRHNA, CDR2 SNTAGT. Trimming took 5 bases from V and 5 from J, leaving 18 bases between them. Here the CDR3 reads CASSPYSITPETQYF. The CDR3 DNA follows: TGTGCCAGCAGTCCTTATTCTATCACGCCGGAGACCCAGTACTTC.

The chain combines TRBV5-1 with TRBJ1-2; D is perhaps TRBD1 (5 bases). The CDR3 has 13 amino acids. The germline V and J ends were trimmed by 3 bases and 8 bases, with 14 bases remaining between them. Germline loops: CDR1 SGHRS, CDR2 YFSETQ. The CDR3 region is CASSSSTGRGYTF. For the CDR3, the DNA is TGCGCCAGCAGCTCGTCCACAGGACGGGGCTACACCTTC.

This rearrangement joins TRBV4-2 to TRBJ2-1, with 7 bases that match TRBD2. V lost 5 bases and J lost 15; bases outside the gene matches: 13. The CDR3 sequence is 13 residues long. Germline V gives CDR1 LGHNA, CDR2 YNFKEQ. In DNA form, the CDR3 reads TGTGCCAGCAGCGACAAAAGGGAGGGGAGGGGGTTCTTC. Translated: CASSDKREGRGFF.

The gene calls are TRBV5-6 and TRBJ1-6, with a tentative D call TRBD1 (6 bases). Trimming shortened V by 4 bases and J by 4 bases, and 24 bases separated the two germline ends. Germline V gene lookup returns CDR1 SGHDT and CDR2 YYEEEE. The CDR3 consists of 19 residues. Here the CDR3 reads CASSLPGTPTTEYNSPLHF. The CDR3, as DNA: TGTGCCAGCAGCCTCCCCGGGACACCAACGACAGAGTATAATTCACCCCTCCACTTT. Looking up the rest from reference TRBV5-6 and TRBJ1-6 gives the full variable domain: DAGVTQSPTHLIKTRGQQVTLRCSPKSGHDTVSWYQQALGQGPQFIFQYYEEEERQRGNFPDRFSGHQFPNYSSELNVNALLLGDSALYLCASSLPGTPTTEYNSPLHFGNGTRLTVT.

The rearrangement joins TRBV7-2 to TRBJ2-7; 12 nucleotides match TRBD2. The J segment lost 2 bases and the V segment lost 3 bases, leaving 5 bases of the junction unmatched. The CDR3 length is 16 residues. The germline V gene encodes CDR1 SGHTA and CDR2 FQGNSA. Here the CDR3 reads CASSLARTSGAYEQYF. The CDR3 nucleotides read TGTGCCAGCAGCTTGGCCCGGACTAGCGGGGCCTACGAGCAGTACTTC.

This chain connects TRBV7-9 to TRBJ1-2, with D perhaps TRBD1 (5 bases). The CDR3 spans 17 residues. The ends were cut back, 4 bases at V and 3 bases at J, with 21 bases in the middle. Per the germline V gene, CDR1 is SEHNR and CDR2 is FQNEAQ (reference sequence). CDR3 loop: CASSSYLGGESHYGYTF. In nucleotides, the CDR3 is TGTGCCAGCAGCTCCTACCTCGGGGGGGAGTCCCACTATGGCTACACCTTC.

The chain employs TRBV30 and TRBJ1-2; tentative D call: TRBD1 (5 bases). CDR3 length equals 13 residues. Trimming removed 3 bases at V and 4 bases at J, with 12 bases between. The germline V gene has CDR1 GTSNPN and CDR2 SVGIG (reference sequence). In DNA, the CDR3 is TGTGCCTGGAGCCATGGGACTTCCTATGGCTACACCTTC. It codes for CAWSHGTSYGYTF.

This chain links TRBV9 with TRBJ1-2; tentative D call: TRBD1 (5 bases). The germline V gene has CDR1 SGDLS and CDR2 YYNGEE. V was pared by 3 bases and J by 3 bases, with 12 bases between. The CDR3 loop spans 14 amino acids. In DNA form, the CDR3 reads TGTGCCAGCAGCGAGAGGGGAGGTGACTATGGCTACACCTTC. Its translation is CASSERGGDYGYTF.

This clone was counted once. The chain links TRBV5-1 to TRBJ1-2; 10 nucleotides line up with TRBD1. The germline V gene has CDR1 SGHRS and CDR2 YFSETQ. J lost 7 bases, V lost 3 bases, and 9 bases had no gene match. This CDR3 is 15 amino acids long. The CDR3 DNA sequence: TGCGCCAGCAGCTCCTCCGGGACAGGGGTGGGTGGCTACACCTTC. It specifies CASSSSGTGVGGYTF.

This clone showed up just once. The gene calls are TRBV11-2 and TRBJ2-5, with D perhaps TRBD1 (5 bases). From germline, CDR1 is SGHAT and CDR2 FQNNGV. This CDR3 comprises 14 residues. V was clipped by 1 base and J by 4 bases, with 10 bases between them. The CDR3 region has the DNA TGTGCCAGCAGCTTAGTTCCAGGGCGAGAGACCCAGTACTTC. This gives the protein CASSLVPGRETQYF.

The chain links TRBV5-1 to TRBJ1-4; possibly TRBD1 for D (6 bases). The CDR3 is 17 residues long. Germline V lookup: CDR1 SGHRS, CDR2 YFSETQ. With 0 bases removed from V and 10 bases from J, the gap between germline ends came to 22 bases. As DNA, the CDR3 is TGCGCCAGCAGCTTGGCAGGGGCGGGCCCGCGCGGGGGAAAACTGTTTTTT. Its translation is CASSLAGAGPRGGKLFF.